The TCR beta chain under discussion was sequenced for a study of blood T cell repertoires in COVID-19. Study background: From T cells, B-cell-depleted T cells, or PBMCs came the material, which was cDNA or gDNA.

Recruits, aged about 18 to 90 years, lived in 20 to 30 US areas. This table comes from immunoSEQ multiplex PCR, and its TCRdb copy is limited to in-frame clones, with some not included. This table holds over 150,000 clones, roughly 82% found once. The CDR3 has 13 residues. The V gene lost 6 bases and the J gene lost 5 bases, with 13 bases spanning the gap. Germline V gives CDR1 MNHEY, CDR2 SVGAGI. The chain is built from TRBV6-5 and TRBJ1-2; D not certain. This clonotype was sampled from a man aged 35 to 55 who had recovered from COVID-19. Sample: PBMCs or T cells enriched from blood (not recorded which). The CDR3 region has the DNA TGTGCCAGCAGCCCCACATATTCTTATGGCTACACCTTC. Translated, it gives CASSPTYSYGYTF.